A single TCR beta chain is shown here with its context. These data are taken from a study of blood T cell repertoires in COVID-19. TCRdb keeps only in-frame clones here, not all; method: immunoSEQ multiplex PCR. This repertoire shows around 300,000 clones, 83% found once; its top ten account for 7.5% to 10%. The CDR3 is 13 amino acids. Germline CDR1 is SNHLY and CDR2 is FYNNEI. Trimming cost V 4 bases and J 2 bases, with 8 bases left between them. The TCR sequence derives from a woman aged 50 to 60 who had recovered from COVID-19. The sequencing sample was made of peripheral blood. V and J are TRBV2 and TRBJ1-2; D might be TRBD1 (6 bases). CDR3 region: CASSGGQNYGYTF. The CDR3 bases are TGTGCCAGCAGTGGAGGACAGAACTATGGCTACACCTTC. Full variable domain (rest looked up from reference TRBV2 and TRBJ1-2): EPEVTQTPSHQVTQMGQEVILRCVPISNHLYFYWYRQILGQKVEFLVSFYNNEISEKSEIFDDQFSVERPDGSNFTLKIRSTKLEDSAMYFCASSGGQNYGYTFGSGTRLTVV.